The 20 T cell receptor beta chains presented below share a single source sample, sequenced in a study of cytomegalovirus exposure and HLA in healthy donors. Use of 60 Vbeta and 13 Jbeta primers characterized the PCR. The assay was immunoSEQ multiplex PCR, and TCRdb's table has in-frame clones only and misses some. The table has about 120,000 clones, 75% to 90% seen once. Sequenced sample: PBMCs. These receptors were collected from a male donor in good health and CMV-seronegative.

CDR3 nucleotides: TGTGCCAGCAGCGCCACCGGGACAGGGGGCGGCGGGACCCAGTACTTC. It yields the protein CASSATGTGGGGTQYF. The chain employs TRBV7-7 and TRBJ2-5; 12 nucleotides agree with TRBD1. Germline assignment: CDR1 SSHAT and CDR2 FNYEAQ (reference sequence). V trimming: 5 bases; J trimming: 7 bases; junction bases outside the gene matches: 11. The CDR3 is made up of 16 amino acids.

This clone was seen a few times. The chain couples TRBV19 to TRBJ2-6; tentative D call: TRBD2 (5 bases). Germline lookup yields CDR1 LNHDA and CDR2 SQIVND (reference sequence). V lost 6 bases and J lost 0, with 12 bases in between. There are 16 residues in the CDR3. The CDR3 DNA is TGTGCCAGTAGACCAGAGGGTTTCTCTGGGGCCAACGTCCTGACTTTC. It is translated as CASRPEGFSGANVLTF.

The rearrangement joins TRBV6-1 to TRBJ2-1; TRBD2 matches 9 bases. The J segment lost 0 bases and the V segment lost 4 bases, leaving 4 bases of the junction unmatched. The germline V gene encodes CDR1 MNHNS and CDR2 SASEGT. The CDR3 has 16 residues. CDR3 sequence: CASSGLAASSYNEQFF. CDR3 bases: TGTGCCAGCAGTGGACTAGCGGCGAGCTCCTACAATGAGCAGTTCTTC.

This sequence joins TRBV19 and TRBJ2-1, with D possibly TRBD2 on 6 matching bases. Germline-derived CDR1 and CDR2 are LNHDA and SQIVND (reference sequence). The CDR3 is 15 residues long. Trimming left V 1 base short and J 9 bases short, with 16 bases between. The DNA for the CDR3 is TGTGCCAGTAGTATAGGGAGGGGACGCGTTGTTGAGCAGTTCTTC. It translates to CASSIGRGRVVEQFF.

The sample holds one count of this clone. V and J are TRBV27 and TRBJ2-1; 7 bases line up with TRBD1. Germline CDR1 is MNHEY and CDR2 is SMNVEV (reference sequence). This CDR3 region has 16 residues. The J segment lost 0 bases and the V segment lost 8 bases, leaving 10 bases of the junction unmatched. The CDR3 protein is CASLSRDSSSYNEQFF. For the CDR3, the DNA is TGTGCCAGCCTTTCCCGGGACAGCAGCTCCTACAATGAGCAGTTCTTC.

This clone was seen a single time. The chain uses TRBV11-3 and TRBJ2-3; 7 bases are a match to TRBD2. Germline V lookup: CDR1 SGHNT, CDR2 YENEEA. CDR3 length equals 15 residues. Germline trimming cut 5 bases from V and 2 bases from J; bases unmatched to any gene: 7. CDR3: CASSAKRGNTDTQYF. CDR3 DNA sequence: TGTGCCAGCAGCGCGAAGCGGGGTAACACAGATACGCAGTATTTT.

The chain recombines TRBV12-5 with TRBJ1-1, with TRBD1 as a possible D gene (6 bases). Trimming removed 7 bases from V and 1 base from J, with 13 bases in between. CDR1 is LGHNT, CDR2 FRNRAP, per germline. The CDR3 extends over 14 amino acids. The CDR3 bases are TGTGCTAGTGCCGGCGGACAGTCGAACACTGAAGCTTTCTTT. Protein sequence: CASAGGQSNTEAFF.

This clone appeared once. The chain links TRBV6-5 to TRBJ1-1; 7 nucleotides match TRBD1. The V gene's germline CDR1 is MNHEY and CDR2 SVGAGI. The CDR3 contains 14 residues. V shed 5 bases and J 4 bases; nucleotides not matched to a gene: 7. The CDR3 sequence is CASSATGLATEAFF. In DNA, the CDR3 is TGTGCCAGCAGTGCGACAGGGTTGGCCACTGAAGCTTTCTTT.

The chain joins TRBV18 to TRBJ1-5; D perhaps matches TRBD1 (6 bases). The CDR3 length is 15 residues. In germline, CDR1 is KGHSH, CDR2 LQKENI. V lost 3 bases and J 2 bases, leaving 11 bases between the germline ends. The chain's CDR3 is CASSPQGMGNQPQHF. CDR3 DNA sequence: TGTGCCAGCTCACCGCAGGGGATGGGCAATCAGCCCCAGCATTTT.

The rearrangement links TRBV10-3 to TRBJ2-7, with TRBD2 matching over 9 bases. CDR1 and CDR2 from the germline V gene are ENHRY and SYGVKD. V dropped 4 bases and J dropped 2; count of bases not matched to a gene: 0. The CDR3 sequence is 13 residues long. CDR3 coding DNA: TGTGCCATCAGTGGCGGGAGGGCCTACGAGCAGTACTTC. Its translation: CAISGGRAYEQYF.

The CDR3 bases are TGTGCCAGCAGCCCCCAGGGAGGGCTTTGGGAGCAGTACTTC. This gives the protein CASSPQGGLWEQYF. The chain joins TRBV4-2 to TRBJ2-7; 7 nucleotides line up with TRBD2. The CDR3 sequence is 14 residues long. CDR1 is LGHNA and CDR2 is YNFKEQ in the germline V gene. J was trimmed by 7 bases and V by 4 bases; bases with no gene match: 10.

This sequence joins TRBV2 and TRBJ1-2; 7 bases match TRBD1. Unmatched junction bases numbered 7, after V lost 7 bases and J lost 8 bases. The germline V gene encodes CDR1 SNHLY and CDR2 FYNNEI. There are 12 residues in the CDR3. CDR3 sequence: CASNGQARGYTF. DNA of the CDR3: TGTGCCAGCAACGGACAGGCACGAGGCTACACCTTC.

In this sample, this clone turned up once. The chain couples TRBV10-3 to TRBJ2-7, with 12 nucleotides matching TRBD1. Looked up from germline, CDR1 is ENHRY and CDR2 is SYGVKD. V lost 4 bases, J lost 4 bases, and 8 bases stayed unmatched. This CDR3 comprises 16 residues. CDR3: CAISGNRDRGLYEQYF. CDR3 DNA sequence: TGTGCCATCAGTGGGAATAGGGACAGGGGGCTGTACGAGCAGTACTTC.

The chain employs TRBV5-4 and TRBJ2-2; TRBD1 matches 10 bases. Germline V gene sequence: CDR1 SGHNT, CDR2 YYREEE (reference sequence). The CDR3 runs 15 residues. Trimming at V came to 4 bases and at J to 4 bases, leaving 4 bases not matched to a gene. This chain's CDR3 is CASSRQGAGTGELFF. The CDR3 bases are TGTGCCAGCAGCCGACAGGGGGCAGGCACCGGGGAGCTGTTTTTT.

The V and J genes are TRBV6-1 and TRBJ1-5; 7 bases line up with TRBD1. The CDR3 totals 14 residues. CDR1 and CDR2 from the germline V gene are MNHNS and SASEGT. Germline trimming cut 9 bases from V and 1 base from J; bases unmatched to any gene: 6. DNA of the CDR3: TGTGCCAGTAGACAGGGAAGAAGCAATCAGCCCCAGCATTTT. Amino acids: CASRQGRSNQPQHF.

The chain uses TRBV5-6 and TRBJ1-2; D not certain. This CDR3 has 13 amino acids. Germline CDR1 and CDR2: SGHDT and YYEEEE. Trimming removed 0 bases from V and 2 bases from J, with 5 bases in between. For the CDR3, the DNA is TGTGCCAGCAGCTTGGGGCAGAACTATGGCTACACCTTC. Encoded protein: CASSLGQNYGYTF.

The sample holds a few counts of this clone. The genes are TRBV6-1 and TRBJ2-4, with TRBD2 identical over 7 bases. This CDR3 is 16 amino acids long. Looked up from germline, CDR1 is MNHNS and CDR2 is SASEGT. Trimming cost V 1 base and J 8 bases; bases outside gene matches: 11. CDR3 protein: CASSEDSSGLWDIQYF. The CDR3 DNA sequence: TGTGCCAGCAGTGAAGATTCTAGCGGCCTCTGGGACATTCAGTACTTC.

The chain uses TRBV20-1 and TRBJ1-1, with D tentatively TRBD1 (6 bases). CDR3 size: 11 residues. Per the germline V gene, CDR1 is DFQATT and CDR2 is SNEGSKA (reference sequence). The V and J ends lost 3 bases and 5 bases respectively, with 7 bases between them. CDR3 sequence reads: CSASRGTEAFF. CDR3 in DNA: TGCAGTGCTAGCAGGGGAACTGAAGCTTTCTTT.

The CDR3 here is CASSQDREMGEILGDTQYF. The CDR3 region has the DNA TGCGCCAGCAGCCAAGATCGGGAGATGGGGGAAATTTTAGGAGATACGCAGTATTTT. The chain carries TRBV4-1 and TRBJ2-3; TRBD2 is a possible D gene (6 bases). The CDR3 consists of 19 residues. Germline CDR1 MGHRA, CDR2 YSYEKL. Trimming stripped 0 bases from V and 5 bases from J, with 24 bases between.

The chain is built from TRBV15 and TRBJ1-2, with no clear D. The CDR3 length is 11 residues. Germline V CDR1 and CDR2: LNHNV, YYDKDF (reference sequence). The V end was cut by 1 base, the J end by 7 bases, with 4 bases between. The CDR3 protein is CATSRGAGYTF. The CDR3, as DNA: TGTGCCACCAGCAGAGGGGCTGGCTACACCTTC.